This TCR beta chain derives from a study of CD8+CD57+ T cells in acquired aplastic anemia. Study details: Isolated CD4+ and CD8+ cells, once sorted, yielded DNA averaging about 3.4 ug.

Deletions cut 1 base from V and 4 bases from J, with 11 bases between. This CDR3 is built from 14 residues. The germline CDR1 and CDR2 sequences are SEHNR and FQNEAQ (reference sequence). CDR3 and TCR beta VDJ profiling relied on genomic DNA as the template. MiXCR, run by TCRdb on the reads, gives a single entry per CDR3 protein. The sample includes approximately 270,000 distinct CDR3 sequences, 45% to 65% of them seen just once. The V and J genes are TRBV7-9 and TRBJ2-7, with D tentatively TRBD2 (6 bases). The material sequenced was sorted CD4+, CD8+, or CD8+CD57+ T cells (not recorded which) from PBMCs. This receptor was identified in a human donor with severe aplastic anemia or a healthy control (not recorded which). CDR3 loop: CASSLGTNLYEQYF. CDR3 sequence (DNA): TGTGCCAGCAGCTTAGGGACTAATTTGTACGAGCAGTACTTC.